The entry below gives a single TCR beta chain sequence along with its context. The repertoire was sequenced with immunoSEQ multiplex PCR; TCRdb's copy has only in-frame clones and lacks some. The sample contains 160,000 or so clones, approximately 93% of which appear only once. J was trimmed by 0 bases and V by 0 bases; bases with no gene match: 11. The CDR3 has 20 amino acids. In germline, CDR1 is SGDLS, CDR2 YYNGEE. The sample originates from a study of control samples from healthy donors and cancer patients. This TCR was recovered from a woman aged 40 to 50 in good health. This chain joins TRBV9 and TRBJ2-3, with 12 bases lining up with TRBD2. Sequencing input: blood. The CDR3 loop is CASSVAALAGGYTSTDTQYF. The DNA of the CDR3 is TGTGCCAGCAGCGTAGCTGCACTAGCGGGAGGATATACTAGCACAGATACGCAGTATTTT. Drawing the rest from reference TRBV9 and TRBJ2-3, the complete variable domain is DSGVTQTPKHLITATGQRVTLRCSPRSGDLSVYWYQQSLDQGLQFLIQYYNGEERAKGNILERFSAQQFPDLHSELNLSSLELGDSALYFCASSVAALAGGYTSTDTQYFGPGTRLTVL.